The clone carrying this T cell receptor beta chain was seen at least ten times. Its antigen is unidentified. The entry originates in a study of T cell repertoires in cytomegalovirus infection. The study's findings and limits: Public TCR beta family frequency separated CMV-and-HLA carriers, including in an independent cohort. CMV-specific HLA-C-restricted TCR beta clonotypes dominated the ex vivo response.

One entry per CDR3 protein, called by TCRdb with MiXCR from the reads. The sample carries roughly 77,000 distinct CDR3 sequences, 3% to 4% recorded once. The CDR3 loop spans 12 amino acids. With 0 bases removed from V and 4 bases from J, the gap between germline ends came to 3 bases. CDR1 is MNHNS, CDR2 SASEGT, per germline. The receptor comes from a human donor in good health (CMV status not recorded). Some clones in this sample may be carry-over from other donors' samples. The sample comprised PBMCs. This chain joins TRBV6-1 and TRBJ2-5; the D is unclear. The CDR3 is CASSEALETQYF. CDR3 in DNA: TGTGCCAGCAGTGAAGCTCTAGAGACCCAGTACTTC.